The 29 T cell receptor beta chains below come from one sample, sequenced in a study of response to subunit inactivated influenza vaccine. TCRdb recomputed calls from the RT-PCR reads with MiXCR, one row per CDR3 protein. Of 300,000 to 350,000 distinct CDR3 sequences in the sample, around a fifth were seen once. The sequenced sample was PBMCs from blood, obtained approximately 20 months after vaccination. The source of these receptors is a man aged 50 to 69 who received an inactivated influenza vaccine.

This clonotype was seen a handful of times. The CDR3 spells CASKFGGVAQPQHF. CDR3 DNA: TGTGCCAGTAAGTTCGGGGGGGTGGCTCAGCCCCAGCATTTT. The chain links TRBV19 to TRBJ1-5, with a possible D match to TRBD1 (5 bases). The CDR3 covers 14 residues. CDR1 and CDR2 from the germline V gene are LNHDA and SQIVND (reference sequence). Trimming left V 7 bases short and J 6 bases short, with 16 bases between.

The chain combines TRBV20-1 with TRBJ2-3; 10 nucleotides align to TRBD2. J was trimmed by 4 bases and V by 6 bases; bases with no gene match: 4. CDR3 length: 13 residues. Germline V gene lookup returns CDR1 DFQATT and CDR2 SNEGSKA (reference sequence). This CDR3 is CSAYLAGADTQYF. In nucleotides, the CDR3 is TGCAGTGCGTATCTAGCGGGGGCAGATACGCAGTATTTT.

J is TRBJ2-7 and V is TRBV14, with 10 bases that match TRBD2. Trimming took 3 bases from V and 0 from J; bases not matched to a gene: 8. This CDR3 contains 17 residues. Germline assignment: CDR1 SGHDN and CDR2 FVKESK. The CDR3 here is CASSHSSGSFSSYEQYF. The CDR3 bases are TGTGCCAGCAGCCATTCTAGCGGGAGTTTTAGCTCCTACGAGCAGTACTTC.

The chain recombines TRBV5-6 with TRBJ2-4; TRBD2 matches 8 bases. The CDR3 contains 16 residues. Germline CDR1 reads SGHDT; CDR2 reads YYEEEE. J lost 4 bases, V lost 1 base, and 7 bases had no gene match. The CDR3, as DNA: TGTGCCAGCAGCTTGAAACGCGGGGGGAGGAAAAACATTCAGTACTTC. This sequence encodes CASSLKRGGRKNIQYF.

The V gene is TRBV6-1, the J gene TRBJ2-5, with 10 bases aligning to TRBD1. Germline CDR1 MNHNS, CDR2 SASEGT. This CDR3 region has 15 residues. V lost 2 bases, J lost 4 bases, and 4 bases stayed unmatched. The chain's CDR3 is CASSESGQGRETQYF. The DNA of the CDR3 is TGTGCCAGCAGTGAATCGGGACAGGGGCGAGAGACCCAGTACTTC.

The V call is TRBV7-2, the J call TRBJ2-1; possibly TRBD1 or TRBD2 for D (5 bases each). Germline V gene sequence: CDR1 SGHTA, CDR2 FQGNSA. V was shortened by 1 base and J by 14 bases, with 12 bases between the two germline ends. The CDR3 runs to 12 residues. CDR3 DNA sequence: TGTGCCAGCAGCTTAGAGAGGGGCCCAGAGTTCTTC. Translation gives CASSLERGPEFF. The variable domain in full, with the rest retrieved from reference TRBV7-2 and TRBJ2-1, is GAGVSQSPSNKVTEKGKDVELRCDPISGHTALYWYRQSLGQGLEFLIYFQGNSAPDKSGLPSDRFSAERTGGSVSTLTIQRTQQEDSAVYLCASSLERGPEFFGPGTRLTVL.

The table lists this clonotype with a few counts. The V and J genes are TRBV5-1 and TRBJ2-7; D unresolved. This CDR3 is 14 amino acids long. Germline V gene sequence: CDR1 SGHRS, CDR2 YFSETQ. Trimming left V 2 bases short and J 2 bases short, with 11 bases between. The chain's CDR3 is CASSLRQDPYEQYF. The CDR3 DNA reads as TGCGCCAGCAGCTTAAGGCAGGATCCCTACGAGCAGTACTTC.

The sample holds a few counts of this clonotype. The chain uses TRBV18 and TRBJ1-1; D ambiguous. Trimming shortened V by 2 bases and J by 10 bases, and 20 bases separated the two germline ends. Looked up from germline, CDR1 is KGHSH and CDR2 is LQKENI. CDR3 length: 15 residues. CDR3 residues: CASSPIGQNERPAFF. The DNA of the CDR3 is TGTGCCAGCTCACCAATCGGGCAGAACGAACGACCAGCTTTCTTT.

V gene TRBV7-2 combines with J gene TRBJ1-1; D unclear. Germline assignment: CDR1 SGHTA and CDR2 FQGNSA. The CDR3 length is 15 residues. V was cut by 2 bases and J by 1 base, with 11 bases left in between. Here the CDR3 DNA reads TGTGCCAGCAGCTTATCGTTGGGCCAGAACACTGAAGCTTTCTTT. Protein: CASSLSLGQNTEAFF.

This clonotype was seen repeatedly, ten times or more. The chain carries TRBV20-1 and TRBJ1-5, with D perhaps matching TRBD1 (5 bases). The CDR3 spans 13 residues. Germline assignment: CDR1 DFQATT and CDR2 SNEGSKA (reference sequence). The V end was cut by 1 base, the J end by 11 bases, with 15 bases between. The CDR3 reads CSARGTGPSSQHF. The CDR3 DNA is TGCAGTGCTAGAGGCACAGGTCCATCTTCCCAGCATTTT.

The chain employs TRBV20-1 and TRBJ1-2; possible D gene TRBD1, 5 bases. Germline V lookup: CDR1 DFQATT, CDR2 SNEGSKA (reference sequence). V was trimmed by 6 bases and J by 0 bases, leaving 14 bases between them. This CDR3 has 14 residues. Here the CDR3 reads CSAREDRPNYGYTF. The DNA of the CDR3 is TGCAGTGCCAGGGAAGACAGACCTAACTATGGCTACACCTTC.

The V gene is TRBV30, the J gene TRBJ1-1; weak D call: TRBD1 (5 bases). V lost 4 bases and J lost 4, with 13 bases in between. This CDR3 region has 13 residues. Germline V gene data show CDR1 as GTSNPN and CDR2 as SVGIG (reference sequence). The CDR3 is CAWMKDISTEAFF. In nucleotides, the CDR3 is TGTGCCTGGATGAAGGACATCTCCACTGAAGCTTTCTTT.

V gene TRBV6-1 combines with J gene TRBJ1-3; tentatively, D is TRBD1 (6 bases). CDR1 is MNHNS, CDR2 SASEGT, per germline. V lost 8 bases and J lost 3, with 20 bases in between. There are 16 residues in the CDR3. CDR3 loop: CASAERQVFIGNTIYF. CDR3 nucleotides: TGTGCCAGCGCAGAGCGACAGGTGTTCATTGGAAACACCATATATTTT.

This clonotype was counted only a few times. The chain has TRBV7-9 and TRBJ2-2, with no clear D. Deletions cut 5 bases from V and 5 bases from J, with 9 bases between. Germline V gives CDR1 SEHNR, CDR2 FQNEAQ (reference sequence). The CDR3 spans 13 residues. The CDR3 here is CASSPVSTGELFF. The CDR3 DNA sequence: TGTGCCAGCAGCCCCGTTTCGACCGGGGAGCTGTTTTTT.

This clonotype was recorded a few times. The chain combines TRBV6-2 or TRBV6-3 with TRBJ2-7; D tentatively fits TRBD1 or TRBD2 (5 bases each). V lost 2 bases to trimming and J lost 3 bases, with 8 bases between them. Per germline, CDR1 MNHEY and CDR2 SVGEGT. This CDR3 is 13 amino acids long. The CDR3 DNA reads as TGTGCCAGCAGTTACGGGGCGGGCTACGAGCAGTACTTC. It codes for CASSYGAGYEQYF.

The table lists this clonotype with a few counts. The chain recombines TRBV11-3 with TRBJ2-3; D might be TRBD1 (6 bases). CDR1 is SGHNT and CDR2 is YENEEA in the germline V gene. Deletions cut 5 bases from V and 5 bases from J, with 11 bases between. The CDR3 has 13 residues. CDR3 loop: CASSNEQGDTQYF. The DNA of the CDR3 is TGTGCCAGCAGCAACGAACAGGGAGATACGCAGTATTTT.

CDR3 DNA sequence: TGCAGTGCCCACAGGGGAAGGTTGGACGAGCAGTACTTC. It is translated as CSAHRGRLDEQYF. The gene calls are TRBV20-1 and TRBJ2-7; 7 bases map to TRBD1. V was clipped by 6 bases and J by 5 bases; unmatched bases: 10. This CDR3 has 13 residues. The germline V gene has CDR1 DFQATT and CDR2 SNEGSKA (reference sequence).

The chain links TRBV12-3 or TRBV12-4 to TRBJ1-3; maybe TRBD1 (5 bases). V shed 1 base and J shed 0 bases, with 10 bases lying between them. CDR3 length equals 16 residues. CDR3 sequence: CASSLGDLGSGNTIYF. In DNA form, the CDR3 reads TGTGCCAGCAGTTTAGGGGACCTGGGCTCTGGAAACACCATATATTTT.

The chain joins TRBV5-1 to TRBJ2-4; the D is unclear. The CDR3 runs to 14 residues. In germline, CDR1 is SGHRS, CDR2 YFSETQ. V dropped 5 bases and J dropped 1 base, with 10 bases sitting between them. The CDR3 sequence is CASSLTRAKNIQYF. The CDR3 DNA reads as TGCGCCAGCAGTCTGACCCGGGCCAAAAACATTCAGTACTTC.

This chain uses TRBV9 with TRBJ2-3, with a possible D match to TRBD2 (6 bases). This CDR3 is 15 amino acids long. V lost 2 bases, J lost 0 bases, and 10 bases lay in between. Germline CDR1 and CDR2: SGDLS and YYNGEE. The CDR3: CASSVTSASTDTQYF. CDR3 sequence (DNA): TGTGCCAGCAGCGTGACTAGTGCTAGCACAGATACGCAGTATTTT.

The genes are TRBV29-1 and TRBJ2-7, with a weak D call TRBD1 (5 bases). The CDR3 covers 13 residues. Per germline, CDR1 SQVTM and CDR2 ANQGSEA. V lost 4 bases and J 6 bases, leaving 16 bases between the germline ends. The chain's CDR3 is CSVGPSGQGEQYF. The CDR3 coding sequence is TGCAGCGTTGGTCCGTCAGGGCAGGGCGAGCAGTACTTC.

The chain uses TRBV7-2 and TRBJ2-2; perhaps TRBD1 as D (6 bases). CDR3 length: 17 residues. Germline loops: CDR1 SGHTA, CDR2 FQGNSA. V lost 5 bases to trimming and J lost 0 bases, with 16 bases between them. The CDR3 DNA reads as TGTGCCAGCAGCCCTACCCGGGACACCGCGAACACCGGGGAGCTGTTTTTT. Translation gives CASSPTRDTANTGELFF.

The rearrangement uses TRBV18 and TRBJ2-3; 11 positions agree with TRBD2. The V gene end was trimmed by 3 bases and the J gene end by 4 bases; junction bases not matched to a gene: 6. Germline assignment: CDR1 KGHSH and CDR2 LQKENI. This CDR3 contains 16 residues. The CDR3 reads CASSPNSGRAPDTQYF. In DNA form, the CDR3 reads TGTGCCAGCTCACCGAATAGCGGGAGGGCCCCAGATACGCAGTATTTT.

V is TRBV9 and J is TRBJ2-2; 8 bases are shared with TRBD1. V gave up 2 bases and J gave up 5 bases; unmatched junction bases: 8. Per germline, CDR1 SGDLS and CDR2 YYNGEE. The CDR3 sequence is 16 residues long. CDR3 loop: CASSVVAGGPTGELFF. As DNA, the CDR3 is TGTGCCAGCAGCGTCGTGGCAGGGGGCCCTACCGGGGAGCTGTTTTTT.

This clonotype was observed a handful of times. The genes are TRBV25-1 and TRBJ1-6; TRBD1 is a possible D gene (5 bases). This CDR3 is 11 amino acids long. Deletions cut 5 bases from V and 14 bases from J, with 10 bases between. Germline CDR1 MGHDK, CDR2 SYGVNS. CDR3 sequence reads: CASSQGLALHF. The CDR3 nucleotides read TGTGCCAGCAGTCAGGGCCTCGCCCTCCACTTT.

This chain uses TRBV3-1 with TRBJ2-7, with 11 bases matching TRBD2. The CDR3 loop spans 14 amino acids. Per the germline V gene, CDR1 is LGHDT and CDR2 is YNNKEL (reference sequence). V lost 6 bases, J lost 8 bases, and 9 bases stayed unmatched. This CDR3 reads CASSQISGRVQQYF. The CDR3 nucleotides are TGTGCCAGCAGTCAAATTAGCGGGAGGGTGCAGCAGTACTTC.

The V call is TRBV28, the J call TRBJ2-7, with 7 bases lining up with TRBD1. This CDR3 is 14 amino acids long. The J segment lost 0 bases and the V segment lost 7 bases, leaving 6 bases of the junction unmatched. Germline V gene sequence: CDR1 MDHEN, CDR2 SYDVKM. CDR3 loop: CASKVRDSSYEQYF. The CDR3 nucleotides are TGTGCCAGCAAAGTAAGGGACAGCTCCTACGAGCAGTACTTC.

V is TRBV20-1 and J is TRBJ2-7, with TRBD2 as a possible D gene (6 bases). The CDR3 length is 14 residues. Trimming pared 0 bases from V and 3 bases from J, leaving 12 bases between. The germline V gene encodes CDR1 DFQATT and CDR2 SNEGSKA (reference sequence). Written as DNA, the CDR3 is TGCAGTGCTAGAGATGACTTGGGACTCTACGAGCAGTACTTC. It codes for CSARDDLGLYEQYF.

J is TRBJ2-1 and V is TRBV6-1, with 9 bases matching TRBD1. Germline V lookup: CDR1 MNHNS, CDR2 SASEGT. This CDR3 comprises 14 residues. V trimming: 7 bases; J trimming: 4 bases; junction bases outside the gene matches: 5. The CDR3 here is CASTQGARYNEQFF. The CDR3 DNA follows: TGTGCCAGCACACAGGGGGCGAGGTACAATGAGCAGTTCTTC.